This is a list of T cell receptor beta chains from one sample in a study of cytotoxic CD8 clonotypes in ibrutinib-treated CLL. Some clones are missing from TCRdb's copy, which holds only in-frame ones; the method was immunoSEQ multiplex PCR. Counted here are around 200,000 clones, roughly 79% occurring once; the ten biggest clones make up around 10%. Sequencing used PBMCs, obtained after 12 months of ibrutinib treatment. These TCRs come from a human donor with chronic lymphocytic leukemia. CDR3s include the opening cysteine and the closing phenylalanine or tryptophan. A D gene is named only where the DNA matches it firmly. Clone size, where shown, is once, few, many, or a class for clones that have expanded.

V	J	D	size	DNA	CDR3
TRBV30	TRBJ1-6	TRBD1	few	TGTGCCTGGCGGACAGGTTTCTTCCTCCACTTT	CAWRTGFFLHF
TRBV14	TRBJ2-3	-	-	TGTGCCAGCAGCCCGTTAGGGCCCGGCCCAGATACGCAGTATTTT	CASSPLGPGPDTQYF
TRBV6-6	TRBJ2-4	-	-	TGTGCCAGCAGCGGAAATACGGGCGGCATTCAGTACTTC	CASSGNTGGIQYF
TRBV19	TRBJ2-1	TRBD1	-	TGTGCCAGTAGTATCTCACAGGGGTACAATGAGCAGTTCTTC	CASSISQGYNEQFF
TRBV15	TRBJ1-1	-	-	TGTGCCACCAGCAGAGAGGGGGCCACTGAAGCTTTCTTT	CATSREGATEAFF
TRBV5-4	TRBJ2-5	TRBD2	-	TGTGCCAGCAGCCAATCACTAGCGGGAGGGAAAGAGACCCAGTACTTC	CASSQSLAGGKETQYF
TRBV19	TRBJ2-1	-	-	TGTGCCAGTAGTGAGAACGGGGGGCACAGGGAGCAGTTCTTC	CASSENGGHREQFF
TRBV6-6	TRBJ1-3	-	-	TGTGCCAGCATTCCGCCAGGGTCCTCTGGAAACACCATATATTTT	CASIPPGSSGNTIYF
TRBV5-1	TRBJ1-2	TRBD1	once	TGCGCCAGCAGCTTGGGGGGGACAGTTTCTAACTATGGCTACACCTTC	CASSLGGTVSNYGYTF
TRBV6-1	TRBJ1-5	-	once	TGTGCCAGCAGGTGGGAGGGCAATCAGCCCCAGCATTTT	CASRWEGNQPQHF
TRBV18	TRBJ1-2	-	large	TGTGCCAGCTCACCAACAGGGCAGGGGATCTATGGCTACACCTTC	CASSPTGQGIYGYTF
TRBV5-1	TRBJ2-1	TRBD1	-	TGCGCCAGCAGCTTGAGTGGGGACAGCTCCTACAATGAGCAGTTCTTC	CASSLSGDSSYNEQFF
TRBV28	TRBJ1-4	-	-	TGTGCCACTACCACATGGGGCCGCCCCGGTAATGAAAAACTGTTTTTT	CATTTWGRPGNEKLFF
TRBV7-2	TRBJ2-7	-	-	TGTGCCAGCAGCGCTCCTAGCTCCTACGAGCAGTACTTC	CASSAPSSYEQYF
TRBV6-1	TRBJ2-7	-	-	TGTGCCAGCAGTGAAGCCGGGGGATCCTACGAGCAGTACTTC	CASSEAGGSYEQYF
TRBV6-5	TRBJ1-2	-	-	TGTGCCAGCAGAATTAAAGGGGGTGGCTACACCTTC	CASRIKGGGYTF
TRBV27	TRBJ1-6	-	-	TGTGCCAGCATGCGGGGAGGGTCCTATAATTCACCCCTCCACTTT	CASMRGGSYNSPLHF
TRBV9	TRBJ1-1	TRBD1	-	TGTGCCAGCAGCGCCCAGGGGGAAGAAGCTTTCTTT	CASSAQGEEAFF
TRBV7-7	TRBJ2-1	TRBD1	few	TGTGCTAGCAGCAAAGGGACAGGGGACAATGAGCAGTTCTTC	CASSKGTGDNEQFF
TRBV2	TRBJ1-1	-	once	TGTGCCAGCAGTATAGACGGGAACACTGAAGCTTTCTTT	CASSIDGNTEAFF
TRBV7-9	TRBJ1-5	-	once	TGTGCCAGCAGCCGTTCAGAAGGCAGGCCCCAGCATTTT	CASSRSEGRPQHF
TRBV9	TRBJ1-4	-	-	TGTGCCAGCAGCACGGGGCTTAATGAAAAACTGTTTTTT	CASSTGLNEKLFF
TRBV19	TRBJ1-6	-	-	TGTGCCAGTAGCCTTACAGGTTACTCCTATAATTCACCCCTCCACTTT	CASSLTGYSYNSPLHF
TRBV2	TRBJ1-2	-	-	TGTGCCAGCAGAAGAACAGGAAGCGACTATGGCTACACCTTC	CASRRTGSDYGYTF
TRBV5-1	TRBJ1-3	-	few	TGCGCCAGCAGCTTGTCGGGAACCTCTGGAAACACCATATATTTT	CASSLSGTSGNTIYF
TRBV19	TRBJ2-1	-	-	TGTGCCAGTAGTATAGGCGGCACTGAGCAGTTCTTC	CASSIGGTEQFF
TRBV11-1	TRBJ2-7	-	-	TGTGCCAGCAGCCCTAGGCGGGGTACCCACGAGCAGTACTTC	CASSPRRGTHEQYF
TRBV11-2	TRBJ2-2	-	-	TGTGCCAGCTACTCAGCGCACACCGGGGAGCTGTTTTTT	CASYSAHTGELFF
TRBV6-5	TRBJ1-4	-	-	TGTGCCAGCAGCCCCCTAGGGCTTAGGACGGAAAAACTGTTTTTT	CASSPLGLRTEKLFF
TRBV6-5	TRBJ2-7	-	-	TGTGCCAGCAGCCTCATAGGATCCTCCTACGAGCAGTACTTC	CASSLIGSSYEQYF
TRBV7-9	TRBJ1-4	-	-	TGTGCCACCTCAGGGGACACCGAAAAACTGTTTTTT	CATSGDTEKLFF
TRBV7-2	TRBJ1-3	-	-	TGTGCCAGCAGCCCCTCATCTGGAAACACCATATATTTT	CASSPSSGNTIYF
TRBV6-1	TRBJ2-1	TRBD2	-	TGTGCCAGCAGTGCTACTAGCGGGTCCTACAATGAGCAGTTCTTC	CASSATSGSYNEQFF
TRBV5-4	TRBJ2-1	-	few	TGTGCCAGCAGCTTACAGATGGTCAGCTCCTACAATGAGCAGTTCTTC	CASSLQMVSSYNEQFF
TRBV12-2	TRBJ2-7	-	few	TGTGCAAGTCGCCACCTTTCCCGGGACAGGGAGAGTATGTCCTACGAGCAGTACTTC	CASRHLSRDRESMSYEQYF